Listed below are T cell receptor beta chains from one sample, sequenced in a study of long-term antiretroviral therapy in people with HIV. Assay: immunoSEQ multiplex PCR; the TCRdb copy retains only in-frame clones and omits some. The sample shows about 24,000 clones, more than 65% of them seen only once. Sequences were derived from unsorted PBMCs, sampled 3 years after starting antiretroviral therapy. These receptors all come from a man between 50 and 59 years old with HIV. CDR3s include the opening cysteine and the closing phenylalanine or tryptophan. The order of the fields is D gene, V gene, clone size, J gene, CDR3 DNA, CDR3 protein. A D gene is named only where the DNA matches it firmly. For some rows the clone size is stated as once, few or many, or as a class when expanded; others skip it.

D gene: -; V gene: TRBV7-9; clone size: -; J gene: TRBJ1-1; CDR3 DNA: TGTGCCAGCAGCCACGTGGGGCAAGGGAACACTGAAGCTTTCTTT; CDR3 protein: CASSHVGQGNTEAFF
D gene: -; V gene: TRBV27; clone size: once; J gene: TRBJ2-7; CDR3 DNA: TGTGCCAGCAGTTTAGCGGGACAGATCTACGAGCAGTACTTC; CDR3 protein: CASSLAGQIYEQYF
D gene: -; V gene: TRBV13; clone size: -; J gene: TRBJ1-1; CDR3 DNA: TGTGCCAGCAGCTTACTGCGGGGAGGAACTGAAGCTTTCTTT; CDR3 protein: CASSLLRGGTEAFF
D gene: -; V gene: TRBV4-1; clone size: once; J gene: TRBJ1-1; CDR3 DNA: TGCGCCAGCAGCCAACGAGAAGGGCAGGGGAACACTGAAGCTTTCTTT; CDR3 protein: CASSQREGQGNTEAFF
D gene: -; V gene: TRBV2; clone size: -; J gene: TRBJ2-5; CDR3 DNA: TGTGCCAGCGCCGGTCGGAGGGTCCAAGAGACCCAGTACTTC; CDR3 protein: CASAGRRVQETQYF
D gene: TRBD1; V gene: TRBV28; clone size: -; J gene: TRBJ2-1; CDR3 DNA: TGTGCCAGCAAAGTACAGGGGGCGCGGAATGAGCAGTTCTTC; CDR3 protein: CASKVQGARNEQFF
D gene: -; V gene: TRBV18; clone size: -; J gene: TRBJ1-1; CDR3 DNA: TGTGCCAGCTCACCACTAGGACAAACTTGGAACACTGAAGCTTTCTTT; CDR3 protein: CASSPLGQTWNTEAFF
D gene: TRBD1; V gene: TRBV28; clone size: -; J gene: TRBJ1-2; CDR3 DNA: TGTGCCAGCAGCGTGATAAACAGGGGACTCTATGGCTACACCTTC; CDR3 protein: CASSVINRGLYGYTF
D gene: -; V gene: TRBV5-1; clone size: -; J gene: TRBJ2-5; CDR3 DNA: TGCGCCAGCAGCTTGACAGGGTATGGGGACCAAGAGACCCAGTACTTC; CDR3 protein: CASSLTGYGDQETQYF
D gene: -; V gene: TRBV10-1; clone size: -; J gene: TRBJ2-2; CDR3 DNA: TGCGCCAGCAGTTCTACAACAGGGACGGCGAACACCGGGGAGCTGTTTTTT; CDR3 protein: CASSSTTGTANTGELFF
D gene: -; V gene: TRBV6-8; clone size: -; J gene: TRBJ1-6; CDR3 DNA: TGTGCCAATCCTTGCGGGACTCTCGGAAATTCACCCCTCCACTTT; CDR3 protein: CANPCGTLGNSPLHF
D gene: -; V gene: TRBV27; clone size: -; J gene: TRBJ1-1; CDR3 DNA: TGTGCCAGCAGGATTAGTGAAGCTTTCTTT; CDR3 protein: CASRISEAFF
D gene: TRBD1; V gene: TRBV6-5; clone size: -; J gene: TRBJ1-1; CDR3 DNA: TGTGCCAGCAGGAGGGGACAGAGCACTGAAGCTTTCTTT; CDR3 protein: CASRRGQSTEAFF
D gene: -; V gene: TRBV28; clone size: -; J gene: TRBJ2-5; CDR3 DNA: TGTGCCAGCAGTTATATCTGGGACTCCGGCGAAACCCAGTACTTC; CDR3 protein: CASSYIWDSGETQYF
D gene: TRBD1; V gene: TRBV7-9; clone size: -; J gene: TRBJ2-3; CDR3 DNA: TGTGCCAGCAGCGTACCACAGGGACAGAACACAGATACGCAGTATTTT; CDR3 protein: CASSVPQGQNTDTQYF
D gene: -; V gene: TRBV5-1; clone size: -; J gene: TRBJ1-4; CDR3 DNA: TGCGCCAGCAGCTTGAGGTGGGGGACTAATGAAAAACTGTTTTTT; CDR3 protein: CASSLRWGTNEKLFF
D gene: -; V gene: TRBV5-1; clone size: -; J gene: TRBJ2-1; CDR3 DNA: TGCGCCAGCAGCCCGAACACAGGGATCAATGAGCAGTTCTTC; CDR3 protein: CASSPNTGINEQFF
D gene: -; V gene: TRBV29-1; clone size: -; J gene: TRBJ2-1; CDR3 DNA: TGCAGCGTTCGACTCTACAATGAGCAGTTCTTC; CDR3 protein: CSVRLYNEQFF
D gene: TRBD1; V gene: TRBV30; clone size: -; J gene: TRBJ1-6; CDR3 DNA: TGTGCCTGGAGTAACGGACAGGGGGCCTCACCCCTCCACTTT; CDR3 protein: CAWSNGQGASPLHF
D gene: -; V gene: TRBV28; clone size: -; J gene: TRBJ1-1; CDR3 DNA: TGTGCCAGCAGTGTACGGGGGGGGTACACTGAAGCTTTCTTT; CDR3 protein: CASSVRGGYTEAFF
D gene: TRBD1; V gene: TRBV29-1; clone size: -; J gene: TRBJ2-2; CDR3 DNA: TGCAGCGTGAGGGGACAGGGTCGCACCGGGGAGCTGTTTTTT; CDR3 protein: CSVRGQGRTGELFF
D gene: TRBD2; V gene: TRBV5-1; clone size: -; J gene: TRBJ2-1; CDR3 DNA: TGCGCCAGCACCTCGGGAGGACCCTACAATGAGCAGTTCTTC; CDR3 protein: CASTSGGPYNEQFF
D gene: -; V gene: TRBV2; clone size: once; J gene: TRBJ2-1; CDR3 DNA: TGTGCCAGCACGAGTAGCGCCTCCTACAATGAGCAGTTCTTC; CDR3 protein: CASTSSASYNEQFF